This is a list of T cell receptor beta chains from one sample in a study of blood T cell repertoires in COVID-19. The table came from immunoSEQ multiplex PCR; TCRdb's copy has only in-frame clones and leaves some out. The table lists around 100,000 clones, 87% of them singletons. The source material was peripheral blood. All receptors come from a middle-aged man with active COVID-19. Each CDR3 is given with its conserved first and last residue. The D gene is left open where the match is weak. Some rows mark clone size as missing; the rest say once, few, many or name a class of expanded clone.

j_gene	d_gene	v_gene	len	abundance	CDR3aa	CDR3nt
TRBJ1-2	NA	TRBV5-1	13	NA	CASSLQGLEGYTF	TGCGCCAGCAGCTTGCAGGGTCTCGAGGGCTACACCTTC
TRBJ2-1	NA	TRBV9	13	once	CASSATPAERQFF	TGTGCCAGCAGCGCGACCCCCGCCGAGCGGCAGTTCTTC
TRBJ2-3	TRBD2	TRBV18	13	NA	CASSRREGDTQYF	TGTGCCAGCTCACGGAGGGAGGGAGATACGCAGTATTTT
TRBJ1-5	NA	TRBV11-3	15	NA	CASSPQDSFCQPQHF	TGTGCCAGCAGCCCACAGGACAGTTTTTGTCAGCCCCAGCATTTT
TRBJ2-7	TRBD2	TRBV6-6	16	NA	CASSYPLSGGGYEQYF	TGTGCCAGCAGTTACCCCCTTTCTGGGGGGGGCTACGAGCAGTACTTC
TRBJ1-1	NA	TRBV12-3/TRBV12-4	12	NA	CASSVGGVDAFF	TGTGCCAGCAGCGTAGGGGGAGTTGACGCTTTCTTT
TRBJ1-5	NA	TRBV19	16	once	CASSIINGGLDQPQHF	TGTGCCAGTAGTATTATCAACGGGGGTTTGGATCAGCCCCAGCATTTT
TRBJ1-2	NA	TRBV6-2/TRBV6-3	13	NA	CASSYIRQYGYTF	TGTGCCAGCAGTTACATTAGACAGTATGGCTACACCTTC
TRBJ1-3	TRBD1	TRBV6-6	16	few	CASSGQGRPSGNTIYF	TGTGCCAGCAGTGGACAGGGACGCCCCTCTGGAAACACCATATATTTT
TRBJ1-6	TRBD1	TRBV30	13	once	CAWSRGQDSPLHF	TGTGCCTGGAGCAGGGGGCAAGATTCACCCCTCCACTTT
TRBJ2-2	TRBD1	TRBV4-1	15	NA	CASSRTGGNTGELFF	TGCGCCAGCAGCCGGACAGGGGGAAACACCGGGGAGCTGTTTTTT
TRBJ2-7	NA	TRBV6-6	15	NA	CASSYIAVGGYEQYF	TGTGCCAGCAGTTATATTGCGGTCGGGGGTTACGAGCAGTACTTC
TRBJ1-2	NA	TRBV29-1	11	NA	CSVEEGWGYTF	TGCAGCGTTGAAGAGGGCTGGGGCTACACCTTC
TRBJ2-4	TRBD1	TRBV30	16	NA	CAWSVWSGQGINIQYF	TGTGCCTGGAGTGTATGGTCGGGACAGGGGATTAACATTCAGTACTTC
TRBJ1-2	TRBD1	TRBV4-2	18	NA	CASSQDQGASTTSSGYTF	TGTGCCAGCAGCCAAGACCAGGGGGCGTCCACCACCTCCTCTGGCTACACCTTC
TRBJ2-1	TRBD1	TRBV9	17	NA	CASSLNSPGQPYNEQFF	TGTGCCAGCAGCTTAAACTCTCCGGGACAGCCTTACAATGAGCAGTTCTTC
TRBJ1-5	NA	TRBV15	14	NA	CATSPGQRNQPQHF	TGTGCCACCAGCCCAGGACAGCGCAATCAGCCCCAGCATTTT
TRBJ2-3	NA	TRBV27	13	NA	CASSLSAPYTQYF	TGTGCCAGCAGTTTGAGCGCCCCGTATACGCAGTATTTT
TRBJ2-3	NA	TRBV4-3	14	NA	CASSQFGQTDTQYF	TGCGCCAGCAGCCAATTTGGCCAAACAGATACGCAGTATTTT
TRBJ1-3	NA	TRBV6-1	14	NA	CASKTGSSGNTIYF	TGTGCCAGCAAAACAGGTAGCTCTGGAAACACCATATATTTT
TRBJ1-6	NA	TRBV6-5	14	NA	CASSYSPVNSPLHF	TGTGCCAGCAGTTACTCCCCGGTCAATTCACCCCTCCACTTT
TRBJ2-7	NA	TRBV20-1	11	NA	CSASVQGEQYF	TGCAGTGCTAGTGTGCAGGGCGAGCAGTACTTC
TRBJ2-3	TRBD2	TRBV5-1	16	NA	CASRELAGGTTDTQYF	TGCGCCAGCAGAGAACTAGCGGGGGGGACCACAGATACGCAGTATTTT
TRBJ2-3	TRBD1	TRBV7-9	16	NA	CASSSTLGQGTDTQYF	TGTGCCAGCAGCTCCACCCTGGGACAGGGCACAGATACGCAGTATTTT
TRBJ2-1	TRBD2	TRBV9	16	NA	CASSVTSGGAYYEQFF	TGTGCCAGCAGCGTAACTAGCGGGGGGGCTTATTATGAGCAGTTCTTC